The source of this T cell receptor beta chain is a study of blood T cell repertoires in COVID-19. This clone has only one observation. The CDR3 is 14 residues long. Germline V lookup: CDR1 LGHNT, CDR2 FRNRAP. V was clipped by 5 bases and J by 6 bases, with 14 bases between them. In the original workflow: For nucleated cells, counts were estimated from reference gene primer amplification. TCRdb keeps only in-frame clones here, not all; method: immunoSEQ multiplex PCR. The DNA gave D and trimming, while V, J and clone size come from that table. The sample has about 130,000 clones; more than 75% are singletons.

Sequenced input: peripheral blood. V usage is TRBV12-5 and J usage is TRBJ2-1, with D possibly matching TRBD2 (6 bases). This clonotype was obtained from a human donor in a cohort sampled during active COVID-19. CDR3: CASGPTRLVNEQFF. In DNA form, the CDR3 reads TGTGCTAGTGGTCCAACCCGACTAGTCAATGAGCAGTTCTTC.